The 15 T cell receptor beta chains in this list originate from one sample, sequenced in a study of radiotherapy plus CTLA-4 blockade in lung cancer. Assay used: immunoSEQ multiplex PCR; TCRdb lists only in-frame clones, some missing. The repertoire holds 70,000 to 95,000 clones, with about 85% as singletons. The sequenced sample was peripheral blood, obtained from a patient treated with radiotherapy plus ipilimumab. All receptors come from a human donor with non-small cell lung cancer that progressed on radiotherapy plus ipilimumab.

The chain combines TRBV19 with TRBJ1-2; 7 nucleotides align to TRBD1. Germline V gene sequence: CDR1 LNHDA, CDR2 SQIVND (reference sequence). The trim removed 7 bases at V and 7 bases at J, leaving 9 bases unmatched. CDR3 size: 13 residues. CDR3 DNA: TGTGCCAGTACGGAGGGGGCGAGTGGTGGCTACACCTTC. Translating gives CASTEGASGGYTF. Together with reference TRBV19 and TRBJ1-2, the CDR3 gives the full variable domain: DGGITQSPKYLFRKEGQNVTLSCEQNLNHDAMYWYRQDPGQGLRLIYYSQIVNDFQKGDIAEGYSVSREKKESFPLTVTSAQKNPTAFYLCASTEGASGGYTFGSGTRLTVV.

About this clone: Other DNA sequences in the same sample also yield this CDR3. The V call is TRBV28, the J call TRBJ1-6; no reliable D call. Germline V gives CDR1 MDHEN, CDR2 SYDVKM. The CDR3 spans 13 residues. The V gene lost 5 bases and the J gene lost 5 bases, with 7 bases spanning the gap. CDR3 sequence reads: CASSIHNNSPLHF. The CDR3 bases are TGTGCCAGCAGTATCCATAATAATTCACCCCTCCACTTT.

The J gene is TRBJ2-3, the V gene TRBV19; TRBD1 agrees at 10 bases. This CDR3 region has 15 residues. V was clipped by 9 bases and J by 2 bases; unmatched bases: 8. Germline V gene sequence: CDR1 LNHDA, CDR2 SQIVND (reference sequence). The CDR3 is CASKDRGIDTDTQYF. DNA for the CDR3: TGTGCCAGCAAGGACAGGGGGATCGACACAGATACGCAGTATTTT.

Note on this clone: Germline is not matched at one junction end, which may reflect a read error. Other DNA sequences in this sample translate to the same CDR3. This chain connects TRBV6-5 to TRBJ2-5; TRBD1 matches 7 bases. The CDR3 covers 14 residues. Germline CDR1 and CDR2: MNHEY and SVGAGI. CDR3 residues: CASSYEGAEETQYF. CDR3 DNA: TGTGCTAGCAGCTACGAGGGGGCAGAAGAGACCCAGTACTTC.

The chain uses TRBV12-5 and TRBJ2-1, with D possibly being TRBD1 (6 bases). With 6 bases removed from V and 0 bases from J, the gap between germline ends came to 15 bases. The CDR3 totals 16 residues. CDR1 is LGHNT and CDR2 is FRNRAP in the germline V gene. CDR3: CASGPTDRSSYNEQFF. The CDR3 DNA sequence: TGTGCTAGTGGCCCTACAGACAGGAGCTCCTACAATGAGCAGTTCTTC.

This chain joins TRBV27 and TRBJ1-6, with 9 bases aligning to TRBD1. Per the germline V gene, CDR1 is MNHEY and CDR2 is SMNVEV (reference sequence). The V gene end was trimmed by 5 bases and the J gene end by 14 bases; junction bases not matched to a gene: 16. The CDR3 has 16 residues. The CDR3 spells CASSLTGDRVRSSLHF. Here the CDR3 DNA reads TGTGCCAGCAGTCTCACCGGGGACAGGGTTAGATCATCCCTCCACTTT.

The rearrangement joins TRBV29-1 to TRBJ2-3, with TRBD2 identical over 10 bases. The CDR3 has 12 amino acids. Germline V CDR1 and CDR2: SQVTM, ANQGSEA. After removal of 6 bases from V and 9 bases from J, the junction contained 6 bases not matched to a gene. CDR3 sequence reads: CSVRLAGETQYF. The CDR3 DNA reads TGCAGCGTCCGGCTAGCGGGAGAAACGCAGTATTTT.

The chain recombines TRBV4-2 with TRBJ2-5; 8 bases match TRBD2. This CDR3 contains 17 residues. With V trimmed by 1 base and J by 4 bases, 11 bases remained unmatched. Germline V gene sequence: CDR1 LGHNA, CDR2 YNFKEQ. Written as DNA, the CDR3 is TGTGCCAGCAGCCAAGGTATAGCGGGGAGGTCAGGAGAGACCCAGTACTTC. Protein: CASSQGIAGRSGETQYF.

CDR3 bases: TGTGCCTGGAGTGTACGGAGTCCCCGGCAGTTCTTC. This sequence encodes CAWSVRSPRQFF. The rearrangement uses TRBV30 and TRBJ2-1; D remains unclear. The germline V gene encodes CDR1 GTSNPN and CDR2 SVGIG (reference sequence). The CDR3 totals 12 residues. The V and J ends lost 0 bases and 12 bases respectively, with 12 bases between them. The entire variable domain, with the rest obtained from reference TRBV30 and TRBJ2-1, is as follows: SQTIHQWPATLVQPVGSPLSLECTVEGTSNPNLYWYRQAAGRGLQLLFYSVGIGQISSEVPQNLSASRPQDRQFILSSKKLLLSDSGFYLCAWSVRSPRQFFGPGTRLTVL.

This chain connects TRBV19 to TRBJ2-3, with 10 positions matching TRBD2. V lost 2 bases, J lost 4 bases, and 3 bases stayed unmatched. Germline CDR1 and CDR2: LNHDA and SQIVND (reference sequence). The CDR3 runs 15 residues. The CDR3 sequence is CASSISGGAPDTQYF. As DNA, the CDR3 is TGTGCCAGTAGTATAAGCGGGGGGGCCCCAGATACGCAGTATTTT.

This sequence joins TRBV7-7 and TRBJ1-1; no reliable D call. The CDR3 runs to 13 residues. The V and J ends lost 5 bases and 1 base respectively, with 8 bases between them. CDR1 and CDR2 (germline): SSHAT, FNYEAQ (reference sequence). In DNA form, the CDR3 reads TGTGCCAGCAGCCTCATTCAGAACACTGAAGCTTTCTTT. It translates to CASSLIQNTEAFF.

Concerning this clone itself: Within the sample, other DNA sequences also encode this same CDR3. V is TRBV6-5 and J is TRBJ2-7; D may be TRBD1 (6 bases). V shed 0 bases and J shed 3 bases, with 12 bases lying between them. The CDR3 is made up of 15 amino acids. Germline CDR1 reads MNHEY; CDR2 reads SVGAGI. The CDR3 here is CASSYSSRGGYEQYF. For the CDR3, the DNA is TGTGCCAGCAGTTACTCGAGCAGGGGCGGCTACGAGCAGTACTTC.

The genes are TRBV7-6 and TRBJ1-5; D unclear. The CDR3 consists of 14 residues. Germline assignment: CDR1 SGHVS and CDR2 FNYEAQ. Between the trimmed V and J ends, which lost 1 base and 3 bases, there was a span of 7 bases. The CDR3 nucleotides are TGTGCCAGCAGCTTAGGGGGTAACAATCAGCCCCAGCATTTT. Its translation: CASSLGGNNQPQHF.

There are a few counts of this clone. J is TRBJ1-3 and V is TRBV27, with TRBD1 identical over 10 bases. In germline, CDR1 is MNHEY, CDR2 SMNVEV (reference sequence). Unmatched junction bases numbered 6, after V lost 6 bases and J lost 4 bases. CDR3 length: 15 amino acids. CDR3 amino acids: CASSPGQGLGNTIYF. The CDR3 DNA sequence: TGTGCCAGCAGCCCGGGACAGGGGCTCGGAAACACCATATATTTT.

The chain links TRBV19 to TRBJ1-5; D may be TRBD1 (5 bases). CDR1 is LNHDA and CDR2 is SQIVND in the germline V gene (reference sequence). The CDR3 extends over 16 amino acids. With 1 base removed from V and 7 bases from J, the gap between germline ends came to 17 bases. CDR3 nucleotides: TGTGCCAGTAGTATAGGGGACGGCAGAGGTGGGCAGCCCCAGCATTTT. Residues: CASSIGDGRGGQPQHF.